This T cell receptor (beta chain) was documented in a study of early T cells in non-severe SARS-CoV-2 infection. Across the study: Bulk RNA isolated from unsorted whole blood underwent sequencing; chains were not paired.

This clonotype was seen at least ten times. The antigen remains undetermined. Tagging with unique molecular identifiers was applied to individual cDNA molecules. Each CDR3 protein gets one entry after TCRdb re-called the 5' RACE reads with MiXCR. The data show tens of thousands of distinct CDR3 sequences, roughly 15% seen once. General study points: Clonotype matching in VDJdb favored anti-spike CD8 responses and did not capture private and CD4 specificities.

With V trimmed by 1 base and J by 4 bases, 4 bases remained unmatched. This CDR3 is 16 amino acids long. CDR1 and CDR2 from the germline V gene are MGHRA and YSYEKL. This clonotype was obtained from an adult who was a healthcare worker with PCR-confirmed SARS-CoV-2 infection or an uninfected control (not recorded which). Sequencing used whole blood. This rearrangement joins TRBV4-1 to TRBJ1-5; 10 bases align to TRBD1. The CDR3 protein is CASSQARQGANQPQHF. The DNA for the CDR3 is TGCGCCAGCAGCCAAGCCCGACAGGGGGCTAATCAGCCCCAGCATTTT.